This T cell receptor (beta chain) was identified in a study of T cell responses to AZD1222 COVID-19 vaccine (dated by TCRdb to the early 2020s). Background on the whole study: A total of more than 230 trial participants underwent TCR sequencing, of whom about 200 had received two doses of AZD1222 and some 26 had received two doses of the MenACWY control vaccine. Trial participants were enrolled by age into 18-55, 56-69 and 70-plus year subgroups, with roughly 160, 29 and 62 TCR-sequenced participants respectively. Broader findings and caveats from the paper: Because no samples from the day 14 peak response were available, repertoires could be characterized only after the peak T cell response. Nearly half of unique spike-specific TCRs reportedly recognized epitopes outside regions mutated in the B.1.351 and B.1.1.7 variants. Participants were mostly white British and included more females than males, and it was suggested by the authors that clonal diversity may have been underestimated. CD4 TCRs associated with the vaccine covered the entire spike protein, and the dominant responses were in regions 160-218 and 743-854. Only 5 to 7 AZD1222 recipients were SARS-CoV-2 seropositive at baseline, limiting conclusions about previously exposed vaccinees. Spike-specific TCR breadth and depth rose significantly after two AZD1222 doses compared with day 0 and with MenACWY recipients. In the small 56-69-year group, the increase in depth fell short of significance, most likely because of low power.

Trimming takes 6 bases from V and 2 bases from J, and the germline ends sit 17 bases apart. The CDR3 sequence holds 15 residues, the cysteine and phenylalanine included. The retained sequence is limited to the CDR3, 45 bases, with the frame set at the first base. In the germline V gene, CDR1 corresponds to MNHEY and CDR2 to SVGEGT. The CDR3 regions of human TCRbeta chains were analyzed by immunosequencing. Per the source publication's procedure: Repertoire TCRs were matched against a reference library of SARS-CoV-2-specific TCRs generated with the MIRA antigen-specificity platform. Breadth was defined as the fraction of unique TCRs that were SARS-CoV-2-associated, and depth was defined as the fraction of total T cells that were SARS-CoV-2-associated. Using the MIRA data, each spike-specific TCR was assigned both to the spike region to which the TCR was reactive and to a CD4 or CD8 class. Log10-transformed breadth and depth values were compared by one-way ANOVA with Sidak's multiple comparisons tests. Held by TCRdb, this immuneACCESS table contains in-frame sequences only and omits some clones. Under half of the omission traces to an unresolved V gene where checked; the cause of the rest is unknown. From that table come the V and J calls and clone size; the DNA was used to work out D and trimming. This sample has approximately 100,000 clones in its table, and approximately 86% of those were observed once. In total, the top ten clones hold 3.3% of the sample.

For this clone: The specificity of this receptor is unknown. One base away there is no much larger clone; base qualities are not given.

The time point label for this specimen denotes: about 28 days (+/-7) after the second vaccine dose. This sample's treatment or condition label indicates: meningococcal conjugate vaccine given as trial control. Samples from vaccinated people were obtained from the UK trials COV001 and COV002, which included a single-blind randomized controlled phase 2/3 trial of AZD1222 (ChAdOx1 nCoV-19) in healthy adults. For TCRbeta chain sequencing, PBMC samples were collected from trial participants at day 0 and at day 28 after the second dose. The sequence joins TRBV6-2 or TRBV6-3 to TRBJ2-7, with no reliable assignment of the D segment. The material sequenced was peripheral blood, taken 28 days after the second dose of the MenACWY control vaccine. The TCR sequence derives from an adult who received the MenACWY meningococcal vaccine as a control. The DNA sequence follows: TGTGCCAGCAGCCAGCATTACGGGTCAACCTACGAGCAGTACTTC. The encoded protein is CASSQHYGSTYEQYF.